The clone carrying this TCR beta chain was recorded once. The Seattle patients joined while their infection was active and were tracked longitudinally afterward. Looked up from germline, CDR1 is DFQATT and CDR2 is SNEGSKA (reference sequence). The CDR3 spans 11 residues. The junction had 4 bases not matched to a gene; V was cut back by 5 bases and J by 7 bases. This entry comes from a study of blood T cell repertoires in COVID-19. TCRdb keeps only in-frame clones here, not all; method: immunoSEQ multiplex PCR. Counted here are roughly 68,000 clones, approximately 90% occurring once; the ten biggest clones make up around 3.7%.

The rearrangement joins TRBV20-1 to TRBJ1-1, with 7 bases fitting TRBD1. The clonotype was recovered from a woman aged 45 to 65 with COVID-19, enrolled during active disease. Sequenced: peripheral blood. In DNA, the CDR3 is TGCAGTGCTCGACGGACAGGTGAAGCTTTCTTT. Translated, it gives CSARRTGEAFF.